The 4 T cell receptor beta chains below all came from one sample that was sequenced in a study of siplizumab effects on memory and regulatory T cells. Assay: immunoSEQ multiplex PCR; the TCRdb copy retains only in-frame clones and omits some. The repertoire has 100,000 or so clones, around 94% of them found once; the top ten carry around 1.5%. The sequencing sample was made of non-Treg CD4+ T cells sorted from blood. The receptors were gathered from a human donor in good health.

The chain joins TRBV11-2 to TRBJ1-5, with D possibly TRBD1 on 5 matching bases. Trimming stripped 5 bases from V and 5 bases from J, with 10 bases between. The germline CDR1 and CDR2 sequences are SGHAT and FQNNGV. There are 13 residues in the CDR3. The CDR3 bases are TGTGCCAGCAGCAGGGGATCTGATCAGCCCCAGCATTTT. Protein: CASSRGSDQPQHF.

This chain uses TRBV4-1 with TRBJ2-7; D might be TRBD2 (6 bases). This CDR3 contains 15 residues. The V gene lost 0 bases and the J gene lost 4 bases, with 13 bases spanning the gap. Germline V lookup: CDR1 MGHRA, CDR2 YSYEKL. The CDR3 DNA reads as TGCGCCAGCAGCCAAGAAGACCAGCGGGTGTACGAGCAGTACTTC. It specifies CASSQEDQRVYEQYF.

The V and J genes are TRBV5-5 and TRBJ2-1; D possibly corresponds to TRBD2 (6 bases). The CDR3 spans 15 residues. Trimming cost V 0 bases and J 7 bases, with 14 bases left between them. Germline CDR1 is SGHKS and CDR2 is YYEKEE (reference sequence). CDR3 in DNA: TGTGCCAGCAGCTTGGGGGGAGGCACGTTAAATGAGCAGTTCTTC. Its protein product is CASSLGGGTLNEQFF.

The V gene is TRBV15, the J gene TRBJ2-1; 12 nucleotides line up with TRBD2. The CDR3 loop spans 18 amino acids. In germline, CDR1 is LNHNV, CDR2 YYDKDF (reference sequence). V was pared by 1 base and J by 7 bases, with 11 bases of the junction left unmatched. DNA for the CDR3: TGTGCCACCAGCAGAGCAGGAGGACTAGCGGGGAGCGGTAATGAGCAGTTCTTC. As protein: CATSRAGGLAGSGNEQFF.